This entry features one T cell receptor (beta chain) sequence. Antigen specificity is unknown. The authors used template switching to add a universal primer site and gave cDNA unique molecular identifiers. TCRdb re-derived calls from the 5' RACE reads in MiXCR, one entry per CDR3 protein. The profile covers around 230,000 distinct CDR3 sequences, with 6.5% appearing a single time and roughly 15% taken by the ten largest. This sample was taken from a study of identical twins. Study findings and constraints: Out-of-frame sharing of TCR alpha in monozygotic twins was underestimated by models.

The same data also contributed to another study, on T cells expressing NK-cell markers. That source notes: Researchers got TCR beta repertoires out of sorted CD3+CD56+NKG2C+, CD3+CD56+NKG2C- and CD3+CD56-NKG2C+ T cells.

The sequence came from a woman between 18 and 29 years old in good health. Sequencing was performed on CD8+ T cells sorted from blood.

This CDR3 reads CASSSTDREYNEQFF. DNA of the CDR3: TGTGCCAGCAGCTCCACGGACAGGGAGTACAATGAGCAGTTCTTC. The chain has TRBV7-7 and TRBJ2-1; 8 bases align to TRBD1. V lost 4 bases and J lost 4; bases outside the gene matches: 6. The CDR3 consists of 15 residues. Per the germline V gene, CDR1 is SSHAT and CDR2 is FNYEAQ (reference sequence).